The rows below give T cell receptor beta chains drawn from one sample of a study of blood T cell repertoires in COVID-19. Method: immunoSEQ multiplex PCR; TCRdb's copy keeps in-frame clones and lacks some. The table shows some 100,000 clones, with around 82% occurring only once. The sequencing sample was made of peripheral blood. The origin of the receptors is a man aged 50 to 59 with active or convalescent COVID-19. The CDR3 runs from the conserved cysteine through the conserved F or W. The D gene is left open where the match is weak. The size of a clone is reported for some rows only, either as once, few or many, or as a class for expanded clones.

d_gene: -
v_gene: TRBV5-1
j_gene: TRBJ2-5
abundance: -
CDR3nt: TGCGCCAGCAGCCGACAGGGAGGCGAGACCCAGTACTTC
CDR3aa: CASSRQGGETQYF

d_gene: TRBD1
v_gene: TRBV7-9
j_gene: TRBJ2-7
abundance: -
CDR3nt: TGTGCCAGCAGCTTCCGGGACAGGGTAGATGAGCAGTACTTC
CDR3aa: CASSFRDRVDEQYF

d_gene: TRBD1
v_gene: TRBV28
j_gene: TRBJ1-1
abundance: -
CDR3nt: TGTGCCAGCAGTTCGGGACAGCTTACTGAAGCTTTCTTT
CDR3aa: CASSSGQLTEAFF

d_gene: TRBD2
v_gene: TRBV18
j_gene: TRBJ2-2
abundance: -
CDR3nt: TGTGCCAGCTCACCTATGACTAGCGGGGCGGCGGCCGAGCTGTTTTTT
CDR3aa: CASSPMTSGAAAELFF

d_gene: -
v_gene: TRBV5-1
j_gene: TRBJ2-4
abundance: once
CDR3nt: TGCGCCAGCAGCTTGGGCAGCGGGCAAAACATTCAGTACTTC
CDR3aa: CASSLGSGQNIQYF

d_gene: TRBD1
v_gene: TRBV4-3
j_gene: TRBJ2-1
abundance: few
CDR3nt: TGCGCCAGCAGCCAAGCGGACAGGCTTACCTACAATGAGCAGTTCTTC
CDR3aa: CASSQADRLTYNEQFF

d_gene: TRBD2
v_gene: TRBV6-1
j_gene: TRBJ2-1
abundance: -
CDR3nt: TGTGCCAGCTCCCTAGTAGCGGGGGGTCACAATGAGCAGTTCTTC
CDR3aa: CASSLVAGGHNEQFF

d_gene: TRBD2
v_gene: TRBV5-6
j_gene: TRBJ2-7
abundance: -
CDR3nt: TGTGCCAGCAGCTTGGGGGAGGGGCAGTACTTC
CDR3aa: CASSLGEGQYF

d_gene: -
v_gene: TRBV19
j_gene: TRBJ1-1
abundance: -
CDR3nt: TGTGCCAGTAGTCCCCGCCGGGACACTTACCCTTACACTGAAGCTTTCTTT
CDR3aa: CASSPRRDTYPYTEAFF

d_gene: TRBD1
v_gene: TRBV5-1
j_gene: TRBJ2-1
abundance: -
CDR3nt: TGCGCCAGCAGCTTGGGCCGGGACAGAGCCTACAATGAGCAGTTCTTC
CDR3aa: CASSLGRDRAYNEQFF

d_gene: -
v_gene: TRBV24-1
j_gene: TRBJ2-7
abundance: -
CDR3nt: TGTGCCACCAGTGACGGAGGGTTCCGCCCCTACGAGCAGTACTTC
CDR3aa: CATSDGGFRPYEQYF

d_gene: TRBD1
v_gene: TRBV3-1/TRBV3-2
j_gene: TRBJ2-2
abundance: -
CDR3nt: TGTGCCAACCCTTCGGGACAGTTAAACACCGGGGAGCTGTTTTTT
CDR3aa: CANPSGQLNTGELFF

d_gene: -
v_gene: TRBV6-4
j_gene: TRBJ2-3
abundance: -
CDR3nt: TGTGCCAGCAGTGAATATGGGGGCCTAACAGATACGCAGTATTTT
CDR3aa: CASSEYGGLTDTQYF

d_gene: TRBD1
v_gene: TRBV7-6
j_gene: TRBJ2-7
abundance: -
CDR3nt: TGTGCCAGCAGCCCGGGACAGGGTTACGAGCAGTACTTC
CDR3aa: CASSPGQGYEQYF

d_gene: -
v_gene: TRBV28
j_gene: TRBJ1-2
abundance: -
CDR3nt: TGTGCCAGCAGAGACAGCCTCTATGGCTACACCTTC
CDR3aa: CASRDSLYGYTF

d_gene: TRBD1
v_gene: TRBV5-1
j_gene: TRBJ1-2
abundance: -
CDR3nt: TGCGCCAGCAGCTTGTCAGGACAGGGGAACTCTAACTATGGCTACACCTTC
CDR3aa: CASSLSGQGNSNYGYTF

d_gene: TRBD1
v_gene: TRBV19
j_gene: TRBJ1-2
abundance: -
CDR3nt: TGTGCCAGTAGAAGGGGGACAGGGGAGAACTATGGCTACACCTTC
CDR3aa: CASRRGTGENYGYTF

d_gene: -
v_gene: TRBV10-3
j_gene: TRBJ1-5
abundance: -
CDR3nt: TGTGCCATCAGTGAGGACAGAAATCAGCCCCAGCATTTT
CDR3aa: CAISEDRNQPQHF

d_gene: -
v_gene: TRBV5-1
j_gene: TRBJ2-1
abundance: -
CDR3nt: TGCGCCAGCAGCTTACGTGAGGGCCTTCGGAATGAGCAGTTCTTC
CDR3aa: CASSLREGLRNEQFF

d_gene: -
v_gene: TRBV19
j_gene: TRBJ1-3
abundance: -
CDR3nt: TGTGCCAGTAGTCTCCACCGGACAGTCGGCTCTGGAAACACCATATATTTT
CDR3aa: CASSLHRTVGSGNTIYF

d_gene: TRBD1
v_gene: TRBV19
j_gene: TRBJ1-2
abundance: -
CDR3nt: TGTGCCAGTAGTCCACCGACAGGGGGGCTCTATGGCTACACCTTC
CDR3aa: CASSPPTGGLYGYTF

d_gene: -
v_gene: TRBV11-3
j_gene: TRBJ1-6
abundance: few
CDR3nt: TGTGCCAGCAGCTTAGGACGGGTAAATTCACCCCTCCACTTT
CDR3aa: CASSLGRVNSPLHF

d_gene: -
v_gene: TRBV12-3/TRBV12-4
j_gene: TRBJ1-5
abundance: -
CDR3nt: TGTGCCAGCAGTTTAGGGGGAGGTCAGCCCCAGCATTTT
CDR3aa: CASSLGGGQPQHF

d_gene: TRBD1
v_gene: TRBV19
j_gene: TRBJ1-4
abundance: -
CDR3nt: TGTGCCAGTAGTATAAGGAGCCCTCCGGGACAGGGTAATGAAAAACTGTTTTTT
CDR3aa: CASSIRSPPGQGNEKLFF

d_gene: -
v_gene: TRBV20-1
j_gene: TRBJ1-2
abundance: few
CDR3nt: TGCAGCACAGGGTCGAACTATGGCTACACCTTC
CDR3aa: CSTGSNYGYTF

d_gene: -
v_gene: TRBV28
j_gene: TRBJ1-6
abundance: -
CDR3nt: TGTGCCAGCAAACCGAGCTCCTATAATTCACCCCTCCACTTT
CDR3aa: CASKPSSYNSPLHF

d_gene: -
v_gene: TRBV30
j_gene: TRBJ2-5
abundance: -
CDR3nt: TGTGCCTGGAGTGGGGGACTTCAAGAGACCCAGTACTTC
CDR3aa: CAWSGGLQETQYF

d_gene: TRBD1
v_gene: TRBV6-1
j_gene: TRBJ1-4
abundance: -
CDR3nt: TGTGCCAGCAGTGAACCGACAGGGGGAGAAAAACTGTTTTTT
CDR3aa: CASSEPTGGEKLFF

d_gene: TRBD2
v_gene: TRBV19
j_gene: TRBJ2-1
abundance: -
CDR3nt: TGTGCCAGTAGTATAGGGGGCGGGGGGGCCCTGCATGAGCAGTTCTTC
CDR3aa: CASSIGGGGALHEQFF

d_gene: -
v_gene: TRBV13
j_gene: TRBJ2-7
abundance: -
CDR3nt: TGTGCCAGCAGCTTGAGTTCCCCGGCGGGCGAGCAGTACTTC
CDR3aa: CASSLSSPAGEQYF

d_gene: TRBD1
v_gene: TRBV10-3
j_gene: TRBJ2-1
abundance: -
CDR3nt: TGTGCCATCGGGACAGGAGAATACAATGAGCAGTTCTTC
CDR3aa: CAIGTGEYNEQFF

d_gene: TRBD2
v_gene: TRBV3-1/TRBV3-2
j_gene: TRBJ2-5
abundance: once
CDR3nt: TGTGCCAGCAGCCAAGGTCCTAGCGGGGTAGAGACCCAGTACTTC
CDR3aa: CASSQGPSGVETQYF

d_gene: TRBD2
v_gene: TRBV19
j_gene: TRBJ2-1
abundance: -
CDR3nt: TGTGCCAGTAGTATGTCGGGGGGGGCCGTAAATGAGCAGTTCTTC
CDR3aa: CASSMSGGAVNEQFF

d_gene: TRBD1
v_gene: TRBV7-2
j_gene: TRBJ1-1
abundance: -
CDR3nt: TGTGCCAGCAGCTCCGACAGGGTCGCTGAAGCTTTCTTT
CDR3aa: CASSSDRVAEAFF

d_gene: TRBD2
v_gene: TRBV6-1
j_gene: TRBJ2-1
abundance: -
CDR3nt: TGTGCCAGCAGTGTAGCGGGGGGCTACAATGAGCAGTTCTTC
CDR3aa: CASSVAGGYNEQFF

d_gene: TRBD2
v_gene: TRBV12-3/TRBV12-4
j_gene: TRBJ2-5
abundance: once
CDR3nt: TGTGCCAGCAGTTTATCGGGGGGAGAGACCCAGTACTTC
CDR3aa: CASSLSGGETQYF

d_gene: -
v_gene: TRBV6-1
j_gene: TRBJ1-3
abundance: -
CDR3nt: TGTGCCAGCACCCGGGGCTCTGGAAACACCATATATTTT
CDR3aa: CASTRGSGNTIYF

d_gene: -
v_gene: TRBV2
j_gene: TRBJ2-3
abundance: -
CDR3nt: TGTGCCAGCAGTGAACAGGGTACAGATACGCAGTATTTT
CDR3aa: CASSEQGTDTQYF

d_gene: TRBD1
v_gene: TRBV5-1
j_gene: TRBJ2-2
abundance: -
CDR3nt: TGCGCCAGCAGTGTAGGGGGCGTGAACACCGGGGAGCTGTTTTTT
CDR3aa: CASSVGGVNTGELFF

d_gene: -
v_gene: TRBV29-1
j_gene: TRBJ1-4
abundance: -
CDR3nt: TGCAGCGTTGTAGGGGGGGCTGATGAAAAACTGTTTTTT
CDR3aa: CSVVGGADEKLFF

d_gene: -
v_gene: TRBV7-8
j_gene: TRBJ2-5
abundance: -
CDR3nt: TGTGCCAGCAGCTTCCTGGACAGCGAAGTAGAGACCCAGTACTTC
CDR3aa: CASSFLDSEVETQYF

d_gene: TRBD1
v_gene: TRBV5-1
j_gene: TRBJ2-3
abundance: -
CDR3nt: TGCGCCAGCAGCTTGGGACAGGGGGCAGATACGCAGTATTTT
CDR3aa: CASSLGQGADTQYF

d_gene: -
v_gene: TRBV28
j_gene: TRBJ1-5
abundance: -
CDR3nt: TGTGCCAGCAGCCCGGGGGGGCATCAGCCCCAGCATTTT
CDR3aa: CASSPGGHQPQHF

d_gene: -
v_gene: TRBV9
j_gene: TRBJ1-1
abundance: -
CDR3nt: TGTGCCAGCAGATCAGGGGATGAGACTGAAGCTTTCTTT
CDR3aa: CASRSGDETEAFF

d_gene: TRBD1
v_gene: TRBV3-1/TRBV3-2
j_gene: TRBJ2-5
abundance: -
CDR3nt: TGTGCCAGCAGCCAAATGGTGACAGGGGGACAGACCCAGTACTTC
CDR3aa: CASSQMVTGGQTQYF

d_gene: -
v_gene: TRBV20-1
j_gene: TRBJ1-2
abundance: few
CDR3nt: TGCAGTGAAGCAGGGAACGACGGCTACACCTTC
CDR3aa: CSEAGNDGYTF

d_gene: -
v_gene: TRBV7-9
j_gene: TRBJ1-5
abundance: -
CDR3nt: TGTGCCAGCAGCTTAACGCAGAATCAGCCCCAGCATTTT
CDR3aa: CASSLTQNQPQHF

d_gene: TRBD2
v_gene: TRBV13
j_gene: TRBJ2-1
abundance: once
CDR3nt: TGTGCCAGCAGCTCCCTAAGAGAGGCGGGGGAACCGGACTACAATGAGCAGTTCTTC
CDR3aa: CASSSLREAGEPDYNEQFF

d_gene: -
v_gene: TRBV12-3/TRBV12-4
j_gene: TRBJ2-5
abundance: -
CDR3nt: TGTGCCAGCAGTTATGGACAGTCTGAGACCCAGTACTTC
CDR3aa: CASSYGQSETQYF